These 20 T cell receptor beta chains originate from one sample sequenced in a study of OX40 agonist ivuxolimab in advanced cancers. Measured with immunoSEQ multiplex PCR; TCRdb has only the in-frame clones, and not every one. The profile shows some 63,000 clones, approximately 87% of them singletons. The specimen was CD4+ or CD8+ T cells sorted from blood, collected in a trial of the OX40 agonist ivuxolimab. These receptor sequences come from an adult with an advanced solid tumor such as melanoma, head and neck, liver or kidney cancer.

This rearrangement joins TRBV11-2 to TRBJ2-2; 8 bases are shared with TRBD1. Germline V gene lookup returns CDR1 SGHAT and CDR2 FQNNGV. The CDR3 has 16 residues. J gave up 1 base and V 0 bases, and 1 base lay outside the gene matches. In nucleotides, the CDR3 is TGTGCCAGCAGCTTAGAGGGGACAGGGAACACCGGGGAGCTGTTTTTT. Translated: CASSLEGTGNTGELFF.

This clone was picked up one time. The chain is built from TRBV6-5 and TRBJ2-7; no firm D call. The CDR3 has 14 amino acids. The V and J ends lost 7 bases and 2 bases respectively, with 15 bases between them. Germline CDR1 MNHEY, CDR2 SVGAGI. CDR3 region: CASNRASGTYEQYF. The CDR3 nucleotides are TGTGCCAGCAATCGGGCCTCCGGCACCTACGAGCAGTACTTC.

The J gene is TRBJ2-5, the V gene TRBV9; maybe TRBD1 (6 bases). CDR1 SGDLS and CDR2 YYNGEE come from the germline V gene. The V gene lost 3 bases and the J gene lost 7 bases, with 16 bases spanning the gap. The CDR3 consists of 14 residues. The chain's CDR3 is CASSGPQGKATQYF. For the CDR3, the DNA is TGTGCCAGCAGCGGTCCTCAGGGGAAAGCGACCCAGTACTTC. Drawing the rest from reference TRBV9 and TRBJ2-5, the complete variable domain is DSGVTQTPKHLITATGQRVTLRCSPRSGDLSVYWYQQSLDQGLQFLIQYYNGEERAKGNILERFSAQQFPDLHSELNLSSLELGDSALYFCASSGPQGKATQYFGPGTRLLVL.

The genes are TRBV28 and TRBJ1-1; D call uncertain. The CDR3 length is 14 residues. Trimming shortened V by 2 bases and J by 7 bases, and 14 bases separated the two germline ends. Germline V gene data show CDR1 as MDHEN and CDR2 as SYDVKM. The chain's CDR3 is CASSLPHYRSEAFF. For the CDR3, the DNA is TGTGCCAGCAGTTTACCGCACTATAGGAGTGAAGCTTTCTTT.

The chain joins TRBV19 to TRBJ1-3; tentative D call: TRBD1 (5 bases). The V end lost 5 bases, the J end lost 0 bases, and 17 bases lay between the germline ends. This CDR3 spans 17 amino acids. Germline CDR1 LNHDA, CDR2 SQIVND (reference sequence). The CDR3 nucleotides read TGTGCCAGTAGTTCCTCCGGGACGGCCTACTCTGGAAACACCATATATTTT. It yields the protein CASSSSGTAYSGNTIYF.

This chain uses TRBV2 with TRBJ2-1, with 9 nucleotides matching TRBD2. Per germline, CDR1 SNHLY and CDR2 FYNNEI. The CDR3 runs to 15 residues. The V and J ends lost 4 bases and 8 bases, in that order; junction bases with no gene match: 9. CDR3 loop: CASSGREGRGDEQFF. The CDR3 coding sequence is TGTGCCAGCAGTGGGCGGGAGGGCCGCGGTGATGAGCAGTTCTTC.

V is TRBV7-9 and J is TRBJ2-5; D is ambiguous. The CDR3 is 16 amino acids. V lost 3 bases and J 0 bases, leaving 14 bases between the germline ends. Germline loops: CDR1 SEHNR, CDR2 FQNEAQ (reference sequence). The chain's CDR3 is CASSFGLYANQETQYF. CDR3 DNA: TGTGCCAGCAGCTTTGGTTTGTACGCCAACCAAGAGACCCAGTACTTC.

This sequence joins TRBV6-6 and TRBJ2-3; 8 nucleotides align to TRBD2. The CDR3 is made up of 14 amino acids. V dropped 6 bases and J dropped 3; count of bases not matched to a gene: 5. In germline, CDR1 is MNHNY, CDR2 SVGAGI (reference sequence). Here the CDR3 reads CASSLAGKTDTQYF. The CDR3, as DNA: TGTGCCAGCAGCTTAGCGGGGAAAACAGATACGCAGTATTTT.

The gene calls are TRBV5-4 and TRBJ1-1; D not resolved. Germline loops: CDR1 SGHNT, CDR2 YYREEE (reference sequence). Trimming removed 5 bases at V and 1 base at J, with 15 bases between. The length of the CDR3 is 15 residues. In DNA form, the CDR3 reads TGTGCCAGCAGTCGTGTTAAGCAGACGAACACTGAAGCTTTCTTT. It yields the protein CASSRVKQTNTEAFF. Looking up the rest from reference TRBV5-4 and TRBJ1-1 gives the full variable domain: ETGVTQSPTHLIKTRGQQVTLRCSSQSGHNTVSWYQQALGQGPQFIFQYYREEENGRGNFPPRFSGLQFPNYSSELNVNALELDDSALYLCASSRVKQTNTEAFFGQGTRLTVV.

The chain links TRBV6-1 to TRBJ1-4; D remains unclear. This CDR3 is 14 amino acids long. Germline CDR1 is MNHNS and CDR2 is SASEGT. V gave up 5 bases and J gave up 7 bases, with 14 bases separating them. The DNA of the CDR3 is TGTGCCAGCAGTTCACCCTTAGGGCCTGAAAAACTGTTTTTT. Its protein is CASSSPLGPEKLFF.

The chain uses TRBV5-4 and TRBJ2-3; TRBD1 or TRBD2 may be the D gene (5 bases each). The CDR3 sequence is 14 residues long. V shed 2 bases and J shed 4 bases, with 11 bases lying between them. Per germline, CDR1 SGHNT and CDR2 YYREEE (reference sequence). The CDR3 protein is CASSFGLGADTQYF. The CDR3 DNA is TGTGCCAGCAGCTTCGGGTTGGGGGCAGATACGCAGTATTTT.

This chain connects TRBV5-1 to TRBJ1-2; 7 nucleotides align to TRBD1. J was trimmed by 6 bases and V by 4 bases; bases with no gene match: 6. This CDR3 has 13 amino acids. Germline CDR1 SGHRS, CDR2 YFSETQ. The CDR3 here is CASSPTGPDGYTF. The CDR3 nucleotides read TGCGCCAGCAGCCCGACAGGGCCTGATGGCTACACCTTC.

This sequence joins TRBV4-1 and TRBJ1-5; TRBD1 is a possible D gene (5 bases). The CDR3 sequence is 15 residues long. The germline CDR1 and CDR2 sequences are MGHRA and YSYEKL. V lost 0 bases, J lost 6 bases, and 12 bases lay in between. The CDR3 DNA reads TGCGCCAGCAGCCAAGATGGCCAGGGCAGTCAGCCCCAGCATTTT. This codes for CASSQDGQGSQPQHF.

V and J are TRBV10-3 and TRBJ1-2; TRBD1 matches at 9 bases. Germline CDR1 ENHRY, CDR2 SYGVKD. Losses at the gene ends were 4 bases for V and 3 bases for J; bases not matched to a gene: 0. The length of the CDR3 is 13 residues. CDR3 sequence reads: CAISGTGDYGYTF. For the CDR3, the DNA is TGTGCCATCAGTGGGACAGGGGACTATGGCTACACCTTC.

V gene TRBV9 combines with J gene TRBJ2-7, with TRBD2 matching over 10 bases. Germline V gene data show CDR1 as SGDLS and CDR2 as YYNGEE. The CDR3 is 15 residues long. The V and J ends lost 0 bases and 6 bases, in that order; junction bases with no gene match: 6. Written as DNA, the CDR3 is TGTGCCAGCAGCGTAGAAGCGGGAGGGCCTTCCGAGCAGTACTTC. As protein: CASSVEAGGPSEQYF.

The V and J genes are TRBV6-1 and TRBJ1-6, with D unclear. Germline V gene sequence: CDR1 MNHNS, CDR2 SASEGT. This CDR3 is built from 15 residues. Trimming took off 6 bases at V and 6 bases at J, with 15 bases between the two ends. CDR3 loop: CASSLISGGNSPLHF. CDR3 coding DNA: TGTGCCAGCAGCCTTATATCGGGAGGTAATTCACCCCTCCACTTT.

In its sample, this clone was seen a few times. CDR3 DNA sequence: TGCGCCAGCAGTGAACGGGGGGCCACGACTGAAGCTTTCTTT. Its protein product is CASSERGATTEAFF. The chain links TRBV10-2 to TRBJ1-1, with D perhaps matching TRBD1 (6 bases). CDR3 size: 14 residues. Deletions cut 3 bases from V and 5 bases from J, with 13 bases between. Germline V gene data show CDR1 as WSHSY and CDR2 as SAAADI.

The rearrangement joins TRBV7-3 to TRBJ2-1; D ambiguous. V gave up 2 bases and J gave up 8 bases, with 13 bases separating them. This CDR3 region has 14 residues. Looked up from germline, CDR1 is SGHTA and CDR2 is FQGTGA. The CDR3 coding sequence is TGTGCCAGCAGCTTATCGCTCGCCGGAGATGAGCAGTTCTTC. This gives the protein CASSLSLAGDEQFF.

The chain uses TRBV5-1 and TRBJ2-1; tentatively, D is TRBD1 (5 bases). There are 15 residues in the CDR3. The ends were cut back, 0 bases at V and 6 bases at J, with 13 bases in the middle. Germline V gene lookup returns CDR1 SGHRS and CDR2 YFSETQ. This CDR3 reads CASSLGPPGLNEQFF. CDR3 coding DNA: TGCGCCAGCAGCTTGGGTCCGCCAGGGCTCAATGAGCAGTTCTTC.

The CDR3 nucleotides read TGCAGCGTTTCAGCGGGGGTTTCCAGCTCCTACAATGAGCAGTTCTTC. It encodes CSVSAGVSSSYNEQFF. The chain couples TRBV29-1 to TRBJ2-1, with 8 bases lining up with TRBD2. Trimming cost V 5 bases and J 0 bases; bases outside gene matches: 9. The CDR3 contains 16 residues. In germline, CDR1 is SQVTM, CDR2 ANQGSEA.